Listed below are T cell receptor beta chains from one sample, sequenced in a study of read filtering for tumor transcriptome and immune sequencing. TCRdb re-derived calls from the reads in MiXCR, one entry per CDR3 protein. Of 100,000 to 150,000 distinct CDR3 sequences listed, around 13% were seen once; the top ten hold 8.4%. Sequencing was performed on a population of CD138-negative cells sorted from bone marrow. Receptors were obtained from a donor at least 40 years old with multiple myeloma. The CDR3 runs from the conserved cysteine through the conserved F or W. D genes are given only for firm matches. Size is stated for part of the rows, as once, few or many counts, or as a class when the clone is expanded.

many,TRBV6-5,TRBJ1-1,-,CASSSGAGAFF,TGTGCCAGCAGCTCAGGCGCGGGTGCTTTCTTT
many,TRBV7-8,TRBJ2-3,TRBD2,CASSLVGREVRNSTDTQYF,TGTGCCAGCAGCTTAGTAGGGCGGGAGGTTCGGAATAGCACAGATACGCAGTATTTT
many,TRBV2,TRBJ2-7,-,CASSDQGRSQYF,TGTGCCAGCAGTGATCAGGGTCGGTCGCAGTACTTC
many,TRBV5-1,TRBJ2-2,-,CATEDLNTGELFF,TGCGCCACCGAAGACTTAAACACCGGGGAGCTGTTTTTT
-,TRBV20-1,TRBJ2-3,TRBD2,CSAGLLAGGHTQYF,TGCAGTGCGGGCTTGTTAGCGGGAGGGCATACGCAGTATTTT
many,TRBV4-1,TRBJ1-5,TRBD1,CASSPDRDGQPQHF,TGTGCCAGCAGCCCGGACAGGGACGGTCAGCCCCAGCATTTT
-,TRBV7-9,TRBJ2-3,TRBD2,CASSWTSGRFSDTQYF,TGTGCCAGCAGTTGGACTAGCGGGAGATTCTCAGATACGCAGTATTTT
many,TRBV6-1,TRBJ1-5,TRBD1,CASSDMTGSNQPQHF,TGTGCCAGCAGTGATATGACAGGGTCCAATCAGCCCCAGCATTTT
few,TRBV9,TRBJ2-2,-,CASSPGWGQTTGELFF,TGTGCCAGCAGCCCCGGGTGGGGTCAAACCACCGGGGAGCTGTTTTTT
once,TRBV3-1,TRBJ2-1,-,CASSHLYNNEQFF,TGTGCCAGCAGCCACTTATACAACAATGAGCAGTTCTTC
many,TRBV11-1,TRBJ2-1,TRBD2,CASSLAGLAGSYNEQFF,TGTGCCAGCAGCTTAGCGGGACTAGCGGGATCATACAATGAGCAGTTCTTC
many,TRBV2,TRBJ1-1,-,CASSELKNTEAFF,TGTGCCAGCTCGGAACTTAAGAACACTGAAGCTTTCTTT
many,TRBV29-1,TRBJ2-3,-,CSVYTTEAQYF,TGCAGCGTTTACACGACGGAGGCGCAGTATTTT
many,TRBV7-6,TRBJ2-1,-,CASSRPGSRTNEQFF,TGTGCCAGCAGCCGTCCCGGATCCCGCACGAATGAGCAGTTCTTC
-,TRBV4-3,TRBJ2-5,-,CASSPGRKGGGVQETQYF,TGCGCCAGCAGCCCTGGGCGCAAAGGGGGGGGGGTCCAAGAGACCCAGTACTTC
many,TRBV4-3,TRBJ2-6,TRBD2,CASSQDLLAGLSSGANVLTF,TGCGCCAGCAGCCAAGATCTCCTAGCGGGACTCAGCTCTGGGGCCAACGTCCTGACTTTC
few,TRBV29-1,TRBJ1-1,-,CSVVRWGAMDTEAFF,TGCAGCGTTGTGAGGTGGGGGGCTATGGACACTGAAGCTTTCTTT
many,TRBV29-1,TRBJ2-2,-,CSAQRPGELFF,TGCAGCGCCCAGAGACCCGGGGAGCTGTTTTTT
many,TRBV4-3,TRBJ2-1,-,CASSQMIAAYNEQFF,TGCGCCAGCAGCCAGATGATAGCGGCCTACAATGAGCAGTTCTTC
many,TRBV29-1,TRBJ2-5,-,CSVPWRGQETQYF,TGCAGCGTTCCGTGGAGGGGACAAGAGACCCAGTACTTC
many,TRBV3-1,TRBJ1-1,-,CASSTRGSSYTEAFF,TGTGCCAGCAGCACCCGGGGCAGTAGTTACACTGAAGCTTTCTTT
many,TRBV19,TRBJ2-4,-,CASSTASKNIQYF,TGTGCCAGTAGTACAGCATCTAAAAACATTCAGTACTTC
many,TRBV7-3,TRBJ2-1,-,CASSFLGSEAYNEQFF,TGTGCCAGCAGCTTCCTTGGTAGCGAGGCCTACAATGAGCAGTTCTTC
many,TRBV7-9,TRBJ2-1,-,CASSFWQETYNEQFF,TGTGCCAGCAGCTTCTGGCAGGAAACCTACAATGAGCAGTTCTTC